A selection of T cell receptor beta chains follows, all from one sample in a study of identical twins. In TCRdb, the 5' RACE reads were re-called with MiXCR into one record per CDR3 protein. The sample has roughly 720,000 distinct CDR3 sequences; approximately 18% are singletons. This sample also belongs to another study, concerning T cells expressing NK-cell markers.

Sample: PBMCs. These receptors originate from a woman under 30 in good health. CDR3s include the opening cysteine and the closing phenylalanine or tryptophan. The D gene is left open where the match is weak. Part of the rows lack a size; the others show once, few, many or a class for expanded clones.

size | J | D | V | length | DNA | CDR3
. | TRBJ2-2 | . | TRBV20-1 | 15 | TGCAGTGCTGTTAGACCCGGTAGAAGGACCGGGGAGCTGTTTTTT | CSAVRPGRRTGELFF
. | TRBJ2-2 | . | TRBV29-1 | 14 | TGCAGCGCCGCCCTCCAGGGGTACACCGGGGAGCTGTTTTTT | CSAALQGYTGELFF
. | TRBJ2-7 | . | TRBV27 | 15 | TGTGCCAGCAGGCTCGGGACACCCGCGGCCTACGAGCAGTACTTC | CASRLGTPAAYEQYF
few | TRBJ2-5 | . | TRBV2 | 13 | TGTGCCATGACAGAAGCCGGAGCAGAGACCCAGTACTTC | CAMTEAGAETQYF
. | TRBJ1-6 | TRBD1 | TRBV29-1 | 14 | TGCAGCGTATCACAGGGGGCCCAGAATTCACCCCTCCACTTT | CSVSQGAQNSPLHF
many | TRBJ1-1 | . | TRBV12-3/TRBV12-4 | 12 | TGTGCCAGCAGTTCCAGTAACACTGAAGCTTTCTTT | CASSSSNTEAFF
. | TRBJ2-1 | TRBD2 | TRBV20-1 | 14 | TGCAGTGCTGACGGGACTAGCGGGAGGAATGAGCAGTTCTTC | CSADGTSGRNEQFF
. | TRBJ2-2 | . | TRBV4-3 | 15 | TGCGCCAGCAGCCAAGATTCTGGGCCGGACCAGGAGCTGTTTTTT | CASSQDSGPDQELFF
. | TRBJ2-1 | . | TRBV29-1 | 9 | TGCAGCGTAGGAGAGGAGCAGTTCTTC | CSVGEEQFF
. | TRBJ2-1 | . | TRBV7-9 | 15 | TGTGCCGTCTCCGGGGGTTCGAGCTCCTACAATGAGCAGTTCTTC | CAVSGGSSSYNEQFF
few | TRBJ2-1 | . | TRBV5-1 | 16 | TGCGCCAGCAGCTTGGATGGCAGCAACTCCTACAATGAGCAGTTCTTC | CASSLDGSNSYNEQFF
. | TRBJ2-7 | . | TRBV7-9 | 13 | TGTGCCAGCCAAGGCAGGATCCTCGACGAGCAGTACTTC | CASQGRILDEQYF
. | TRBJ2-2 | . | TRBV6-1 | 16 | TGTGCCAGCAGCCAACTGTCGGTCGGGGGCCCCGGGGAGCTGTTTTTT | CASSQLSVGGPGELFF
. | TRBJ2-2 | . | TRBV2 | 15 | TGTGCCAGCAGTAAAGAGGGGGGCGACACCGGGGAGCTGTTTTTT | CASSKEGGDTGELFF
. | TRBJ2-2 | . | TRBV20-1 | 14 | TGCAGTGCTAGTAGGGGAGAGAACACCGGGGAGCTGTTTTTT | CSASRGENTGELFF
few | TRBJ1-2 | TRBD1 | TRBV29-1 | 16 | TGCAGCGTCATACTCCGGGACAGGGAAGCTAACTATGGCTACACCTTC | CSVILRDREANYGYTF
. | TRBJ2-3 | TRBD2 | TRBV18 | 16 | TGTGCCAGCTCACCACTAGCGGGGGGGACCACAGATACGCAGTATTTT | CASSPLAGGTTDTQYF
. | TRBJ2-7 | . | TRBV29-1 | 13 | TGCAGCGCGACCGGGACGGATACCTACGAGCAGTACTTC | CSATGTDTYEQYF
. | TRBJ2-5 | . | TRBV20-1 | 13 | TGCAGTGCCATTGGGCCTCTCGGGGAGACCCAGTACTTC | CSAIGPLGETQYF
. | TRBJ2-5 | . | TRBV9 | 14 | TGTGCCAGCAGCGCCTTCCAGGGGAAAGAGACCCAGTACTTC | CASSAFQGKETQYF
. | TRBJ2-7 | . | TRBV18 | 15 | TGTGCCAGCTCACCTCGGGCGGGACTTTACTACGAGCAGTACTTC | CASSPRAGLYYEQYF
. | TRBJ1-4 | . | TRBV20-1 | 13 | TGCAGTGCTAGTTTCCAGGGGAGGGAAAAACTGTTTTTT | CSASFQGREKLFF
. | TRBJ1-5 | . | TRBV29-1 | 14 | TGCAGCGTTGTAGAAGGGTTACTAAATCAGCCCCAGCATTTT | CSVVEGLLNQPQHF
few | TRBJ1-2 | . | TRBV6-5 | 14 | TGTGCCAGCAGTTACTCGTCAAGTAACTATGGCTACACCTTC | CASSYSSSNYGYTF
many | TRBJ1-1 | . | TRBV7-2 | 13 | TGTGCCAGCAGCACACAAAGGAACACTGAAGCTTTCTTT | CASSTQRNTEAFF
. | TRBJ2-7 | TRBD1 | TRBV6-5 | 16 | TGTGCCAGCAGTTACGCGCCACGGGACAGGGCCTACGAGCAGTACTTC | CASSYAPRDRAYEQYF
. | TRBJ2-5 | . | TRBV7-9 | 17 | TGTGCCAGCAGCTTAGCGGGCGGCGGGACAATTTCGGAGACCCAGTACTTC | CASSLAGGGTISETQYF
. | TRBJ1-6 | TRBD1 | TRBV10-3 | 15 | TGTGCCATCAGAGAAGGGACAGGGAATAGTACACCCCTCCACTTT | CAIREGTGNSTPLHF
few | TRBJ2-7 | TRBD1 | TRBV10-3 | 14 | TGTGCCATCAGTGATCCAGGGGGAGTAATCGAGCAGTACTTC | CAISDPGGVIEQYF
. | TRBJ2-1 | TRBD2 | TRBV5-1 | 16 | TGCGCCAGCAGCGGAAGAGCGGGGGGGTCCTACAATGAGCAGTTCTTC | CASSGRAGGSYNEQFF
. | TRBJ2-1 | TRBD2 | TRBV5-1 | 19 | TGCGCCAGCAGCTTGGATTTGACTAGCGGGAGGTCTGCTTACAATGAGCAGTTCTTC | CASSLDLTSGRSAYNEQFF
many | TRBJ2-7 | . | TRBV12-3/TRBV12-4 | 11 | TGTGCCAGCGGGCTGGTCGGGGAGCAGTACTTC | CASGLVGEQYF
few | TRBJ2-1 | . | TRBV12-3/TRBV12-4 | 12 | TGTGCCAGCAGCCCTAGTGGCTATGAGCAGTTCTTC | CASSPSGYEQFF
many | TRBJ2-6 | . | TRBV9 | 16 | TGTGCCAGCAGCGTAGGCGGAGACTCTGGGGCCAACGTCCTGACTTTC | CASSVGGDSGANVLTF
few | TRBJ2-1 | . | TRBV7-9 | 11 | TGTGCCGATGGACAGTACAATGAGCAGTTCTTC | CADGQYNEQFF
few | TRBJ1-1 | . | TRBV7-9 | 12 | TGTGCCAGCAGCTTAACGGGACAAGAAGCTTTCTTT | CASSLTGQEAFF
. | TRBJ2-7 | . | TRBV7-2 | 13 | TGTGCCATCCTCTTGGACGGACCCTACGAGCAGTACTTC | CAILLDGPYEQYF
. | TRBJ1-5 | TRBD1 | TRBV19 | 15 | TGTGCCAGTAGCATATCGACAGGGCCCTATCAGCCCCAGCATTTT | CASSISTGPYQPQHF
. | TRBJ2-2 | TRBD2 | TRBV6-5 | 16 | TGTGCCAGCAGTGACTCGGGGGGGCCTCGGACCGGGGAGCTGTTTTTT | CASSDSGGPRTGELFF
. | TRBJ2-7 | TRBD2 | TRBV7-2 | 15 | TGTGCCAGCAGCTTAATGGCGGGAGGGACTTCCGAGCAGTACTTC | CASSLMAGGTSEQYF
few | TRBJ2-3 | . | TRBV18 | 14 | TGTGCCAGCTCATTCTCCGCAGCCACAGATACGCAGTATTTT | CASSFSAATDTQYF
. | TRBJ2-1 | TRBD2 | TRBV9 | 16 | TGTGCCAGCAGCCCCCTCCCCGGGACTAGCGGGGGATCGCAGTTCTTC | CASSPLPGTSGGSQFF